The entry below describes one T cell receptor beta chain. This sample is part of a study of blood T cell repertoires in COVID-19. Produced via immunoSEQ multiplex PCR; TCRdb's table is partial and in-frame only. This sample has 150,000 to 200,000 clones, with approximately 80% found just once. V lost 0 bases and J lost 2, with 5 bases in between. This CDR3 region has 14 residues. Germline CDR1 and CDR2: MNHNS and SASEGT. Sequenced input: peripheral blood. This chain joins TRBV6-1 and TRBJ1-5, with D hard to call. This clonotype was sampled from a human donor in a cohort sampled during active COVID-19. CDR3 protein: CASSEAVGNQPQHF. The CDR3 DNA is TGTGCCAGCAGTGAAGCAGTAGGCAATCAGCCCCAGCATTTT.